Sequencing of this T cell receptor beta chain was carried out in a study of T-cell reconstitution after alpha-beta-depleted transplantation in children. This clonotype was picked up many times. Antigen: not known. Unique molecular identifiers were incorporated during preparation of the TCRbeta library. TCRdb independently ran MiXCR on the PCR reads; one entry per CDR3 protein. The table records hundreds of thousands of distinct CDR3 sequences, approximately 10% of them present only once. The CDR3 consists of 15 residues. The V gene end was trimmed by 4 bases and the J gene end by 6 bases; junction bases not matched to a gene: 4. Germline assignment: CDR1 LGHDT and CDR2 YNNKEL (reference sequence). Study findings and constraints: T-cell numbers and diversity one year post-transplant derived largely from freshly generated T cells. Some patients' high day-60 TCRbeta diversity was attributed to recipient cells surviving conditioning. By about two months after transplant, alpha-beta T cells reportedly arose from several hundred graft clones that had expanded.

The chain joins TRBV3-1 to TRBJ2-1; 12 bases map to TRBD2. The clonotype was recovered from a child less than two years old with acute myeloid leukemia, due to receive a stem cell transplant. The input for sequencing was PBMCs, taken before TCRalphabeta/CD19-depleted stem cell transplant. The CDR3 is CASSPLAGGPNEQFF. The CDR3 DNA follows: TGTGCCAGCAGCCCCCTAGCGGGAGGGCCCAATGAGCAGTTCTTC.